Presented here are 10 T cell receptor beta chains from one specimen sequenced in a study of cytomegalovirus exposure and HLA in healthy donors. Use of 60 Vbeta and 13 Jbeta primers characterized the PCR. The repertoire was sequenced with immunoSEQ multiplex PCR; TCRdb's copy has only in-frame clones and lacks some. This table has about 190,000 clones, more than 80% appearing once. Sequences were obtained from PBMCs. The receptors stem from a boy under 18 in good health and CMV-seronegative.

The J gene is TRBJ1-1, the V gene TRBV11-3; the match to TRBD1 covers 8 bases. The CDR3 contains 15 residues. CDR1 and CDR2 (germline): SGHNT, YENEEA. With 3 bases clipped from V and 1 base from J, the junction kept 4 bases outside the gene matches. In DNA, the CDR3 is TGTGCCAGCAGCTTCGAGCAGGGGGCGAACACTGAAGCTTTCTTT. Translation: CASSFEQGANTEAFF.

This clone was counted only a few times. This rearrangement joins TRBV11-3 to TRBJ1-2, with D unresolved. This CDR3 spans 13 amino acids. V was clipped by 1 base and J by 2 bases, with 5 bases between them. The germline V gene has CDR1 SGHNT and CDR2 YENEEA. The CDR3 region has the DNA TGTGCCAGCAGCTTAGGGCAGAACTATGGCTACACCTTC. As protein: CASSLGQNYGYTF.

This clone was seen only once. The V gene is TRBV6-5, the J gene TRBJ2-7, with unresolved D. The V gene lost 0 bases and the J gene lost 6 bases, with 9 bases spanning the gap. CDR1 is MNHEY, CDR2 SVGAGI, per germline. The CDR3 is made up of 13 amino acids. In DNA form, the CDR3 reads TGTGCCAGCAGTTACTCCCTGATGGCCGAGCAGTACTTC. The encoded protein is CASSYSLMAEQYF.

The chain is built from TRBV2 and TRBJ2-5; D is unresolved. The last part of the DNA fits TRBJ2-7 better; the J call may be wrong. From germline, CDR1 is SNHLY and CDR2 FYNNEI. The CDR3 spans 13 residues. The CDR3 bases are TGTGCCGGCCGTGGGCAGGCGTCCTACGAGCAGTACTTC. Translating gives CAGRGQASYEQYF.

This clone appeared a single time. The chain has TRBV25-1 and TRBJ1-5; 7 positions match TRBD1. Germline V CDR1 and CDR2: MGHDK, SYGVNS. The ends lost 4 bases at V and 0 bases at J; junction bases unmatched: 9. This CDR3 contains 17 residues. Written as DNA, the CDR3 is TGTGCCAGCAGTGGAGGACGACAGGGCTATAGCAATCAGCCCCAGCATTTT. It yields the protein CASSGGRQGYSNQPQHF.

The chain carries TRBV30 and TRBJ1-6; 9 nucleotides line up with TRBD1. Per germline, CDR1 GTSNPN and CDR2 SVGIG (reference sequence). CDR3 length equals 16 residues. V was clipped by 2 bases and J by 12 bases; unmatched bases: 14. CDR3 nucleotides: TGTGCCTGGAGTATTGGGGGACAGGGAACATTTGGACCCCTCCACTTT. It translates to CAWSIGGQGTFGPLHF.

The chain joins TRBV7-8 to TRBJ1-5, with 10 bases aligning to TRBD1. V shed 5 bases and J 6 bases; nucleotides not matched to a gene: 16. The CDR3 runs to 18 residues. Germline CDR1 SGHVS, CDR2 FQNEAQ. CDR3 region: CASSLEWGQGLGGQPQHF. CDR3 nucleotides: TGTGCCAGCAGCCTAGAGTGGGGACAGGGGTTAGGCGGTCAGCCCCAGCATTTT. Full variable domain (outside the CDR3, taken from reference TRBV7-8 and TRBJ1-5): GAGVSQSPRYKVAKRGQDVALRCDPISGHVSLFWYQQALGQGPEFLTYFQNEAQLDKSGLPSDRFFAERPEGSVSTLKIQRTQQEDSAVYLCASSLEWGQGLGGQPQHFGDGTRLSIL.

This rearrangement joins TRBV7-2 to TRBJ2-7, with 10 nucleotides matching TRBD1. Germline CDR1 SGHTA, CDR2 FQGNSA. V shed 5 bases and J 6 bases; nucleotides not matched to a gene: 10. This CDR3 comprises 15 residues. The CDR3 loop reads CASSLTRQGASEQYF. The CDR3 DNA reads TGTGCCAGCAGCCTTACCCGACAGGGGGCTAGCGAGCAGTACTTC.

This clone has just a few counts. The chain links TRBV10-3 to TRBJ1-2, with TRBD1 matching 7 bases. The trim removed 2 bases at V and 3 bases at J, leaving 9 bases unmatched. This CDR3 comprises 16 residues. Germline V gives CDR1 ENHRY, CDR2 SYGVKD. The CDR3 loop is CAISEGGGQNYYGYTF. CDR3 nucleotides: TGTGCCATCAGTGAGGGAGGGGGACAGAATTACTATGGCTACACCTTC.

This clone was seen more than once but under ten times. V and J are TRBV5-6 and TRBJ1-2; 7 bases line up with TRBD1. V lost 0 bases, J lost 4 bases, and 6 bases stayed unmatched. The CDR3 has 15 residues. Looked up from germline, CDR1 is SGHDT and CDR2 is YYEEEE. CDR3 sequence (DNA): TGTGCCAGCAGCTTGGAGCCAGGGGGAGGCTATGGCTACACCTTC. This sequence encodes CASSLEPGGGYGYTF.